These T cell receptor beta chains were read from a single sample in a study of CD8 T cells in Susac syndrome. TCRdb processed the immunoSEQ multiplex PCR reads anew with MiXCR; each CDR3 protein has one entry. The data show 140,000 or so distinct CDR3 sequences, around 96% seen once. Sequencing was done on a sample of CD4+ T cells from PBMCs. The receptors were gathered from a human donor with multiple sclerosis. Both conserved end residues are trimmed from each CDR3. D genes are given only for firm matches. Clone size is given for some rows only: seen once, a few or many times, or a class if the clone is expanded.

j_call d_call v_call clone_size cdr3_aa
TRBJ1-2 . TRBV5-4 . ASSSTWDYGYT
TRBJ2-7 . TRBV5-1 . ASSSAGKSSYEQY
TRBJ2-5 TRBD1 TRBV6-2/TRBV6-3 once ASSNRQGTVETQY
TRBJ2-1 TRBD2 TRBV29-1 . SVARESSYNEQF
TRBJ1-1 . TRBV13 once ASSLGDTAF
TRBJ1-6 . TRBV3-1 . ASSQDGSNSPLH
TRBJ1-1 TRBD1 TRBV3-1 . ASSQRQGNTEAF
TRBJ1-5 TRBD1 TRBV15 . ATSRKRGQANNQPQH
TRBJ1-2 . TRBV20-1 . SARPPQAQVYGYT
TRBJ2-7 . TRBV28 . ASSLNGPNEQY
TRBJ2-5 . TRBV13 . ASWSRDNQETQY
TRBJ2-7 . TRBV6-2/TRBV6-3 . ASSLTGIEQY
TRBJ1-5 . TRBV7-9 . ASSPWGGVDSNQPQH